The rows below give T cell receptor beta chains drawn from one sample of a study of T-cell memory formation after mild COVID-19. MiXCR was run by TCRdb on the 5' RACE reads, yielding one entry per CDR3 protein. The table lists about half a million distinct CDR3 sequences, about 20% of them singletons. Sequenced input: PBMCs or a T cell subset sorted from them (not recorded which). These receptors all stem from an adult woman who had mild COVID-19 (a few samples of this study predate the infection). Cell type and time point are not known. Both conserved end residues are part of each CDR3. Each record gives: CDR3 length, clone size, J gene, D gene, V gene, CDR3 DNA, CDR3 protein. A D gene is named only where the DNA matches it firmly. Where a row states a size, it is once, few, many or the class of an expanded clone; other rows omit it.

15	NA	TRBJ2-7	NA	TRBV6-5	TGTGCCAGCAGGCCTGGGGGAGTTGCGGGATACGAGCAGTACTTC	CASRPGGVAGYEQYF
13	NA	TRBJ2-1	NA	TRBV4-1	TGCGCCAGCAGCCAAACAGGGACGGTGGAGCAGTTCTTC	CASSQTGTVEQFF
13	NA	TRBJ1-2	TRBD1	TRBV5-1	TGCGCCAGCAGCTTGGCTCAGGGGGGCGGCTACACCTTC	CASSLAQGGGYTF
14	few	TRBJ2-5	NA	TRBV6-5	TGTGCCAGCAGTTACTCGAAAGGCCCATCTGACCAGTACTTC	CASSYSKGPSDQYF
14	few	TRBJ2-1	NA	TRBV20-1	TGCAGTGCTACTCCGGGACTTAGAGGGGGGGTGCAGTTCTTC	CSATPGLRGGVQFF
17	NA	TRBJ2-3	TRBD2	TRBV6-5	TGTGCCAGCAGTTACCCGAGAGGGGCGGGAGGGGCAGATACGCAGTATTTT	CASSYPRGAGGADTQYF
15	many	TRBJ2-5	TRBD2	TRBV20-1	TGCAGTGCTAGAGGGAGCGGGACCCCAGGAGAGACCCAGTACTTC	CSARGSGTPGETQYF
15	many	TRBJ2-7	TRBD2	TRBV30	TGTGCCTGGAGCCGCACTAAGCGGGGGGGCCGAGAGCAGTACTTC	CAWSRTKRGGREQYF
13	NA	TRBJ1-1	NA	TRBV29-1	TGCAGCGTTGAAGATACACAGGGAGAAGGAGCTTTCTTT	CSVEDTQGEGAFF
15	few	TRBJ2-1	NA	TRBV10-3	TGTGCCATCAGTGTGGCGAGTCTGCAATACAATGAGCAGTTCTTC	CAISVASLQYNEQFF
13	NA	TRBJ2-3	NA	TRBV7-9	TGTGCCAGCAGCAGCAGCTACACAGATACGCAGTATTTT	CASSSSYTDTQYF
18	few	TRBJ2-2	TRBD1	TRBV3-1	TGTGCCAGCAGCGCTCTGCAGGGGGCTAGGGTCAACACCGGGGAGCTGTTTTTT	CASSALQGARVNTGELFF
15	few	TRBJ2-1	TRBD2	TRBV19	TGTGCCAGTAGTATTTGGACTAGCGGGAGTAATGAGCAGTTCTTC	CASSIWTSGSNEQFF
14	few	TRBJ1-4	TRBD1	TRBV9	TGTGCCAGCAGCGTCGGGACAGGGAATGAAAAACTGTTTTTT	CASSVGTGNEKLFF
14	few	TRBJ2-1	NA	TRBV27	TGTGCCAGCAGTTTAAGGGACTCCCACAATGAGCAGTTCTTC	CASSLRDSHNEQFF
13	many	TRBJ2-7	NA	TRBV7-9	TGTGCCAGCAGCTCCCTAGGGTCCTACGAGCAGTACTTC	CASSSLGSYEQYF
13	few	TRBJ1-2	NA	TRBV7-8	TGTGCCAGCAGCTTAGGCAGGGCCTATGGCTACACCTTC	CASSLGRAYGYTF
15	few	TRBJ2-5	TRBD2	TRBV4-3	TGCGCCAGCAGCCGGGCGACTGGGGGGGGAGAGACCCAGTACTTC	CASSRATGGGETQYF
14	many	TRBJ2-7	TRBD1	TRBV5-1	TGCGCCAGCACTCCTGGGACAGGGAGCTACGAGCAGTACTTC	CASTPGTGSYEQYF
17	NA	TRBJ2-7	NA	TRBV3-1	TGTGCCAGCAGCCAAGAAGGGGGTCGGGGGATCTCCTACGAGCAGTACTTC	CASSQEGGRGISYEQYF
16	NA	TRBJ2-1	NA	TRBV27	TGTGCCAGCACCCACCGGGGGCCTAGCGGATACAATGAGCAGTTCTTC	CASTHRGPSGYNEQFF
15	NA	TRBJ1-1	TRBD1	TRBV5-5	TGTGCCAGCAGCTTGGAGGGACAGAGGACCACTGAAGCTTTCTTT	CASSLEGQRTTEAFF
11	NA	TRBJ2-7	NA	TRBV20-1	TGCAGTGCTGAGGCTTACAGTGAGCAGTACTTC	CSAEAYSEQYF
17	NA	TRBJ2-4	TRBD2	TRBV15	TGTGCCACCAGCAGAGATTCCAGGGCGGCTGGGGGGGACATTCAGTACTTC	CATSRDSRAAGGDIQYF
17	NA	TRBJ2-1	TRBD2	TRBV7-6	TGTGCCAGCAGCTTAGTGGCTACTAGCGGGGGTCGAAATGAGCAGTTCTTC	CASSLVATSGGRNEQFF
14	NA	TRBJ2-7	NA	TRBV11-3	TGTGCCAGCAGCCCCGAGTGGAGTCCCTACGAGCAGTACTTC	CASSPEWSPYEQYF
15	many	TRBJ2-1	NA	TRBV7-9	TGTGCCAGCAGCCCTCGTAACGGCCGGGACAATGAGCAGTTCTTC	CASSPRNGRDNEQFF
17	few	TRBJ1-6	NA	TRBV27	TGTGCCAGCAGTCCCCGCCTAAGGGGAGCCTATAATTCACCCCTCCACTTT	CASSPRLRGAYNSPLHF
14	NA	TRBJ2-3	TRBD2	TRBV28	TGTGCCAGCAGTTTTAGCGGGGCGGGAGATACGCAGTATTTT	CASSFSGAGDTQYF
14	NA	TRBJ1-5	TRBD1	TRBV12-3/TRBV12-4	TGTGCCAGCAGCCTCGGGACAGGGGAATCGCCCCAGCATTTT	CASSLGTGESPQHF
14	NA	TRBJ2-3	NA	TRBV12-3/TRBV12-4	TGTGCCACCCGGGACTCTAATGCTCCAGATACGCAGTGTTTT	CATRDSNAPDTQCF
15	many	TRBJ2-5	TRBD1	TRBV5-1	TGCGCCAGCAGCTCTCTACAGGGGGCGGCGGAGACCCAGTACTTC	CASSSLQGAAETQYF
15	few	TRBJ1-2	NA	TRBV5-1	TGCGCCAGCAGCTTGGCCCCAGGGCCGGATTATGGCTACACCTTC	CASSLAPGPDYGYTF
10	NA	TRBJ2-3	NA	TRBV6-2/TRBV6-3	TGTGCCAGCACCCCCCGTACGCAGTATTTT	CASTPRTQYF
16	NA	TRBJ2-3	NA	TRBV2	TGTGCCAGCAGTAAATCTTACAGGGTGGATGCAGATACGCAGTATTTT	CASSKSYRVDADTQYF
12	few	TRBJ2-7	TRBD1	TRBV30	TGTGCCTGGCAGGGGGCCTCCTACGAGCAGTACTTC	CAWQGASYEQYF
17	NA	TRBJ2-1	TRBD1	TRBV5-1	TGCGCCAGCAGCTTGGCCCACCGGACAGGGGTCGTGAATGAGCAGTTCTTC	CASSLAHRTGVVNEQFF
13	NA	TRBJ2-1	NA	TRBV7-6	TGTGCCAGCAGCACGGCCCCCTACAATGAGCAGTTCTTC	CASSTAPYNEQFF
14	once	TRBJ2-7	NA	TRBV6-1	TGTGCCAGCATCGAAGGGGGGATCTCCTACGAGCAGTACTTC	CASIEGGISYEQYF
11	NA	TRBJ1-6	NA	TRBV3-1	TGTGCCAGCAGTGCCGGGGCACCCCTCCACTTT	CASSAGAPLHF
11	NA	TRBJ2-5	NA	TRBV2	TGTGCCAGCAGGCCGGAAGAGACCCAGTACTTC	CASRPEETQYF
14	NA	TRBJ2-7	TRBD1	TRBV7-2	TGTGCCAGCAGCCCGGGACAGGGGCTGGGGGAGCAGTACTTC	CASSPGQGLGEQYF
16	NA	TRBJ2-3	NA	TRBV3-1	TGTGCCAGCAGCCCCCTGGGCCTACCCAACACAGATACGCAGTATTTT	CASSPLGLPNTDTQYF
15	NA	TRBJ2-3	NA	TRBV9	TGTGCCAGCAGCGTAGGGGTGAGCCAAACAGATACGCAGTATTTT	CASSVGVSQTDTQYF
18	NA	TRBJ2-6	TRBD2	TRBV6-5	TGTGCCAGCACCCACGCGACTAGCGGGGCCTCTGGGGCCAACGTCCTGACTTTC	CASTHATSGASGANVLTF
14	NA	TRBJ1-1	NA	TRBV6-4	TGTGCCAGCAGTGCCTCCGGACAGACCACTGAAGCTTTCTTT	CASSASGQTTEAFF
15	NA	TRBJ2-1	NA	TRBV4-3	TGCGCCAGCAGCCAAGAAACGGACTACAACCATGAGCAGTTCTTC	CASSQETDYNHEQFF
11	few	TRBJ1-2	NA	TRBV29-1	TGCAGCGTTGAGCGGGACTATGGCTACACCTTC	CSVERDYGYTF
14	NA	TRBJ1-2	NA	TRBV5-5	TGTGCCAGCAGCTTGGACAGCCTCAACTATGGCTACACCTTC	CASSLDSLNYGYTF
15	NA	TRBJ2-5	TRBD2	TRBV7-2	TGTGCCAGCAGCTATAATGGCGGGGGAAGGGAGACCCAGTACTTC	CASSYNGGGRETQYF
14	few	TRBJ2-5	NA	TRBV7-9	TGTGCCAGCAGCTTAGAGGGACCGGGGGAGACCCAGTACTTC	CASSLEGPGETQYF
16	many	TRBJ2-2	TRBD2	TRBV5-1	TGCGCCAGCTTCTTCACTAGCGGGAGTATCACCGGGGAGCTGTTTTTT	CASFFTSGSITGELFF
16	many	TRBJ1-6	TRBD1	TRBV9	TGTGCCAGCAGCCCAAGGACAGGGAGCAATAATTCACCCCTCCACTTT	CASSPRTGSNNSPLHF
13	NA	TRBJ1-5	NA	TRBV2	TGTGCCAGCAGTGGGACCGCCAATCAGCCCCAGCATTTT	CASSGTANQPQHF
13	many	TRBJ1-5	NA	TRBV20-1	TGCAGTGCTAGAGATGACCCCAATCAGCCCCAGCATTTT	CSARDDPNQPQHF
14	few	TRBJ1-1	NA	TRBV24-1	TGTGCCACCAGTGACCGATCCACCCGGGGTGAAGCTTTCTTT	CATSDRSTRGEAFF
13	few	TRBJ2-1	NA	TRBV12-3/TRBV12-4	TGTGCCAGCAGTCCTCTGCCGTACAATGAGCAGTTCTTC	CASSPLPYNEQFF
14	many	TRBJ1-5	NA	TRBV9	TGTGCCAGCAGCGTAGACGGGTTAGATCAGCCCCAGCATTTT	CASSVDGLDQPQHF
13	NA	TRBJ2-5	NA	TRBV7-2	TGTGCCAGCAGCGTAGGGTACCAAGAGACCCAGTACTTC	CASSVGYQETQYF
14	many	TRBJ2-6	NA	TRBV7-3	TGTGCCAGCAGCCCCGGCCCTGGGGCCAACGTCCTGACTTTC	CASSPGPGANVLTF